This TCR beta chain emerged from a study of T cell changes during pregnancy in multiple sclerosis. Trimming cost V 11 bases and J 4 bases; bases outside gene matches: 7. This CDR3 comprises 12 residues. In germline, CDR1 is SNHLY, CDR2 FYNNEI. Sequencing was performed with immunoSEQ multiplex PCR; in TCRdb, only in-frame clones are kept and a portion is missing. The table records fewer than 65,000 clones, about 91% of them present only once. This receptor was identified in a female donor with multiple sclerosis, enrolled in a pregnancy study. This specimen was CD8+ T cells from peripheral blood mononuclear cells, taken after pregnancy. The chain joins TRBV2 to TRBJ2-7; 8 bases are a match to TRBD1. CDR3 loop: CAGRQGLYEQYF. The CDR3 bases are TGTGCCGGGAGACAGGGGCTATACGAGCAGTACTTC.